The rows below give T cell receptor beta chains drawn from one sample of a study of shared T cell receptors in the human thymus. The table came from immunoSEQ multiplex PCR; TCRdb's copy has only in-frame clones and leaves some out. The data hold over 450,000 clones, with around 78% observed a single time. A further study also used this sample, focusing on human thymus T cells.

Material for sequencing was thymocytes. These receptors all come from a boy in the first two years of life with a congenital heart defect. Each CDR3 is given with its conserved first and last residue. A D gene is named only where the DNA matches it firmly. The size entry is marked missing in some rows and otherwise reads once, few, many or a size class.

J: TRBJ1-1; size: .; D: TRBD1; V: TRBV2; CDR3: CATPLLRGHTEAFF; DNA: TGTGCCACTCCGCTTTTAAGGGGGCACACTGAAGCTTTCTTT
J: TRBJ1-2; size: few; D: TRBD1; V: TRBV5-8; CDR3: CASSSRGGYTF; DNA: TGTGCCAGCAGCTCCAGGGGGGGCTACACCTTC
J: TRBJ2-7; size: .; D: .; V: TRBV5-5; CDR3: CASSLRRGQDEQYF; DNA: TGTGCCAGCAGCTTGCGGAGGGGGCAGGACGAGCAGTACTTC
J: TRBJ2-7; size: .; D: TRBD1; V: TRBV6-1; CDR3: CASSSDREAYEQYF; DNA: TGTGCCAGCAGTTCGGACAGGGAAGCCTACGAGCAGTACTTC
J: TRBJ1-5; size: .; D: TRBD1; V: TRBV7-8; CDR3: CASSSQGDGGQPQHF; DNA: TGTGCCAGCAGCTCACAGGGGGACGGGGGTCAGCCCCAGCATTTT
J: TRBJ1-3; size: .; D: TRBD1; V: TRBV5-8; CDR3: CASSHRDRPGNTIYF; DNA: TGTGCCAGCAGCCACCGGGACAGGCCCGGAAACACCATATATTTT
J: TRBJ2-5; size: .; D: .; V: TRBV13; CDR3: CASRHRRETQYF; DNA: TGTGCCAGCCGCCATCGGCGGGAGACCCAGTACTTC
J: TRBJ1-1; size: .; D: .; V: TRBV2; CDR3: CASRAPQTTCQKAFF; DNA: TGTGCCAGCAGGGCCCCACAGACAACTTGCCAAAAAGCTTTCTTT
J: TRBJ2-3; size: once; D: TRBD2; V: TRBV4-3; CDR3: CASSQAHRREITDTQYF; DNA: TGCGCCAGCAGCCAAGCCCATAGGCGGGAGATAACAGATACGCAGTATTTT
J: TRBJ2-1; size: .; D: .; V: TRBV27; CDR3: CASSEYNEQFF; DNA: TGTGCCAGCAGTGAGTACAATGAGCAGTTCTTC
J: TRBJ1-1; size: .; D: .; V: TRBV6-1; CDR3: CASNPKAGSTEAFF; DNA: TGTGCCAGCAATCCTAAGGCGGGCAGCACTGAAGCTTTCTTT
J: TRBJ2-1; size: .; D: .; V: TRBV25-1; CDR3: CASTRGGRSSYNEQFF; DNA: TGTGCTTCAACCCGAGGGGGAAGAAGCTCCTACAATGAGCAGTTCTTC
J: TRBJ2-7; size: .; D: .; V: TRBV2; CDR3: CASSETPLGVYEQYF; DNA: TGTGCCAGCAGTGAAACCCCGCTAGGCGTCTACGAGCAGTACTTC
J: TRBJ2-7; size: .; D: TRBD1; V: TRBV7-9; CDR3: CASSSSWDRASYEQYF; DNA: TGTGCCAGCAGCTCAAGTTGGGACAGGGCCTCCTACGAGCAGTACTTC
J: TRBJ1-1; size: .; D: TRBD1; V: TRBV7-9; CDR3: CASSHRDRVMNTEAFF; DNA: TGTGCCAGCAGCCACCGGGACAGGGTCATGAACACTGAAGCTTTCTTT
J: TRBJ1-2; size: .; D: .; V: TRBV11-3; CDR3: CASSRSTENYGYTF; DNA: TGTGCCAGCAGCCGTTCGACGGAGAACTATGGCTACACCTTC
J: TRBJ2-3; size: .; D: .; V: TRBV7-6; CDR3: CASSLAGVVDTQYF; DNA: TGTGCCAGCAGCTTAGCGGGAGTGGTGGATACGCAGTATTTT
J: TRBJ2-5; size: .; D: TRBD1; V: TRBV30; CDR3: CAGKEGQGAETQYF; DNA: TGTGCCGGGAAAGAGGGACAGGGGGCCGAGACCCAGTACTTC
J: TRBJ2-1; size: .; D: .; V: TRBV27; CDR3: CASSLSSYNEQFF; DNA: TGTGCCAGCAGCTTGAGCTCCTACAATGAGCAGTTCTTC
J: TRBJ1-5; size: .; D: TRBD1; V: TRBV2; CDR3: CASSRDRDYQPQHF; DNA: TGTGCCAGCAGCCGGGACAGGGATTACCAGCCCCAGCATTTT
J: TRBJ2-6; size: .; D: .; V: TRBV4-2; CDR3: CASSQDFAELNSGANVLTF; DNA: TGTGCCAGCAGCCAAGATTTCGCAGAATTGAACTCTGGGGCCAACGTCCTGACTTTC
J: TRBJ1-1; size: .; D: .; V: TRBV11-3; CDR3: CASSLEGNTEAFF; DNA: TGTGCCAGCAGCTTAGAGGGCAACACTGAAGCTTTCTTT